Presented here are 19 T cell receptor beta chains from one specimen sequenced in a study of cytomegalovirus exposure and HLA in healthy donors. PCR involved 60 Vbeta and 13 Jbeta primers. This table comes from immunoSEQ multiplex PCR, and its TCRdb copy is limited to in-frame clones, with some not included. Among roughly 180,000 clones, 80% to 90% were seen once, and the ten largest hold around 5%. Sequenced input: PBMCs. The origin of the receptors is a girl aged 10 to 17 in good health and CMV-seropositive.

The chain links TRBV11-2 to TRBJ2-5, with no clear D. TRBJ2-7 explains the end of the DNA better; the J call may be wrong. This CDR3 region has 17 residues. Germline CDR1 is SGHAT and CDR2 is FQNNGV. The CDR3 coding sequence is TGTGCCAGCAGCCCGCCCTCTCGATCCTCTGCCCCCTACGAGCAGTACTTC. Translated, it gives CASSPPSRSSAPYEQYF.

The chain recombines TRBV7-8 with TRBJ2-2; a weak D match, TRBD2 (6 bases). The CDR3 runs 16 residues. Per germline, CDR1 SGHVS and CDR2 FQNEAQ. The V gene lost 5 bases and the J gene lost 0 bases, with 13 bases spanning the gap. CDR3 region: CASSDKGLTNTGELFF. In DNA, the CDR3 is TGTGCCAGCAGCGATAAGGGACTCACGAACACCGGGGAGCTGTTTTTT.

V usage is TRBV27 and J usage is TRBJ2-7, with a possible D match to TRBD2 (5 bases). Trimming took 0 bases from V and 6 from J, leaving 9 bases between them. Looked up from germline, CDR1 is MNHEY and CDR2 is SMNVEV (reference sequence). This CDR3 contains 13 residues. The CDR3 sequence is CASSLSSRGEQYF. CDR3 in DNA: TGTGCCAGCAGTTTATCATCCCGGGGCGAGCAGTACTTC.

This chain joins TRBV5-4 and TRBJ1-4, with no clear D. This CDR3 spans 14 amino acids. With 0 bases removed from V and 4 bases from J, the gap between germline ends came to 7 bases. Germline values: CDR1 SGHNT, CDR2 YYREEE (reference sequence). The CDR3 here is CASSLGTGNEKLFF. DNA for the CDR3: TGTGCCAGCAGCTTGGGTACGGGTAATGAAAAACTGTTTTTT.

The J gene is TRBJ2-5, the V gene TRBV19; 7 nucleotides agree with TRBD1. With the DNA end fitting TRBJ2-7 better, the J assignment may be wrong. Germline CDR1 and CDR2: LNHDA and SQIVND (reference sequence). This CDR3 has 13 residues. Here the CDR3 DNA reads TGTGCCAGTAGTGGACAGGTTACCTACGAGCAGTACTTC. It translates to CASSGQVTYEQYF.

CDR3 amino acids: CASSFSGEETQYF. The CDR3 nucleotides are TGTGCCAGCAGCTTTAGCGGGGAAGAGACCCAGTACTTC. The chain carries TRBV11-2 and TRBJ2-5; 8 bases are shared with TRBD2. CDR3 length: 13 amino acids. Per the germline V gene, CDR1 is SGHAT and CDR2 is FQNNGV. The V and J ends lost 3 bases and 3 bases, in that order; junction bases with no gene match: 0.

CDR3 DNA: TGCGCCAGCAGCTTGGGTCGGGGGGAGGAAGCTTTCTTT. Its translation: CASSLGRGEEAFF. The genes are TRBV5-1 and TRBJ1-1, with a weak D call TRBD1 (5 bases). This CDR3 contains 13 residues. The V gene's germline CDR1 is SGHRS and CDR2 YFSETQ. V dropped 0 bases and J dropped 8 bases, with 11 bases sitting between them.

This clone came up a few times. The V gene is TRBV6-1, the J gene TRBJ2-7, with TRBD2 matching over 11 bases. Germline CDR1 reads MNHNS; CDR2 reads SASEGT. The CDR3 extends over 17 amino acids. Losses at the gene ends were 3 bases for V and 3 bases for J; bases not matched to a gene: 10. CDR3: CASSDGSGGVDYYEQYF. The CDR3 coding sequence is TGTGCCAGCAGTGATGGTAGCGGGGGGGTTGATTACTACGAGCAGTACTTC.

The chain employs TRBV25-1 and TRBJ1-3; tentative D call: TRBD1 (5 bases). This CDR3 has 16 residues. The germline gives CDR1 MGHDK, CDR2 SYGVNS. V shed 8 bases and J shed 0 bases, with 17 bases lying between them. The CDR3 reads CASAGSGPLSGNTIYF. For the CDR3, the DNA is TGTGCCAGCGCGGGGTCAGGGCCCCTCTCTGGAAACACCATATATTTT.

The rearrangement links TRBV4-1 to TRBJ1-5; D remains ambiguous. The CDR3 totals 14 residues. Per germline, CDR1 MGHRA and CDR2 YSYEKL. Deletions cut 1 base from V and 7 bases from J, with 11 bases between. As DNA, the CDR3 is TGCGCCAGCAGCCAAGGCGAGGGCGGGCAGCCCCAGCATTTT. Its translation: CASSQGEGGQPQHF.

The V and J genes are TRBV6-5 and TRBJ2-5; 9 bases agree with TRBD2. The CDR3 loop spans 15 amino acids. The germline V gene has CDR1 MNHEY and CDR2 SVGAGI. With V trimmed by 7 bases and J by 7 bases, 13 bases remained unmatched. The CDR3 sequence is CASNPGLAASGTQYF. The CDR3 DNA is TGTGCCAGCAACCCGGGACTAGCTGCTTCCGGGACCCAGTACTTC.

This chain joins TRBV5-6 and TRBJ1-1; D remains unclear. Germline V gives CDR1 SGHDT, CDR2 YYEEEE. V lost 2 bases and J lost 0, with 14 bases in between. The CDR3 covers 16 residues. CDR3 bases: TGTGCCAGCAGCTTTTTTCTTGGAGAAATGAACACTGAAGCTTTCTTT. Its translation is CASSFFLGEMNTEAFF.

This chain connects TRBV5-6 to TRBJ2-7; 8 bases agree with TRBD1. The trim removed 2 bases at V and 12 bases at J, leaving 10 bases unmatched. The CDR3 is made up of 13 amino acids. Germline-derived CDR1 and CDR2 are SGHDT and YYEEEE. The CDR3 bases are TGTGCCAGCAGCTTAGCAACAAGGACAGGGCTGTACTTC. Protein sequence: CASSLATRTGLYF.

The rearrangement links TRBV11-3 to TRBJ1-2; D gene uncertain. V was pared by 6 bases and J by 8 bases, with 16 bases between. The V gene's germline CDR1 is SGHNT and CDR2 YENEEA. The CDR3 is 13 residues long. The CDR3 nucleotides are TGTGCCAGCAGGCTTTCAGGAGGTCAAGGCTACACCTTC. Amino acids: CASRLSGGQGYTF.

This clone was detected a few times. The CDR3: CASSPPGTGGVEQYF. For the CDR3, the DNA is TGCGCCAGCAGCCCTCCCGGGACAGGGGGCGTCGAGCAGTACTTC. The chain carries TRBV4-1 and TRBJ2-7, with 12 nucleotides matching TRBD1. Germline CDR1 MGHRA, CDR2 YSYEKL. CDR3 length: 15 residues. The V gene end was trimmed by 4 bases and the J gene end by 6 bases; junction bases not matched to a gene: 7.

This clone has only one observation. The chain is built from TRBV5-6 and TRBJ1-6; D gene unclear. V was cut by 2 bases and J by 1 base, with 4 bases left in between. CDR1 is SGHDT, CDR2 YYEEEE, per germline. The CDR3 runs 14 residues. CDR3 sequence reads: CASSFGSYNSPLHF. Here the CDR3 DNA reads TGTGCCAGCAGCTTCGGGTCCTATAATTCACCCCTCCACTTT.

The DNA for the CDR3 is TGTGCCAACGGGGGGGGCGGCTCGAGGTCCTATGGCTACACCTTC. Translated: CANGGGGSRSYGYTF. The chain joins TRBV2 to TRBJ1-2; D might be TRBD1 (6 bases). There are 15 residues in the CDR3. V lost 10 bases and J lost 4, with 22 bases in between. Per germline, CDR1 SNHLY and CDR2 FYNNEI.

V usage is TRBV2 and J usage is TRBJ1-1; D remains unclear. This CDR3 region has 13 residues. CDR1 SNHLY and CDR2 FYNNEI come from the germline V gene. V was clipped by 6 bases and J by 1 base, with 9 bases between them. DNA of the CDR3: TGTGCCAGCAGCCTCACAGCGAACACTGAAGCTTTCTTT. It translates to CASSLTANTEAFF.

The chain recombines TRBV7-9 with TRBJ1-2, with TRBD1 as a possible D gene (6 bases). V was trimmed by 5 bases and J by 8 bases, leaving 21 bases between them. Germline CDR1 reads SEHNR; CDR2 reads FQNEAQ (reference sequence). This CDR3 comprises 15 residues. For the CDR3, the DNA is TGTGCCAGCAGCCACCGCCGACAGGAAACGGAGGGCTACACCTTC. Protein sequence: CASSHRRQETEGYTF.